Given below is one TCR beta chain in context. The data are from a study of blood T cells in healthy people across ages. Germline V gene sequence: CDR1 SGDLS, CDR2 YYNGEE. With 0 bases removed from V and 4 bases from J, the gap between germline ends came to 9 bases. The CDR3 sequence is 14 residues long. PCR was performed a second time for 7 to 11 cycles using a sample-barcoded 5' primer and a J-beta primer mix. One entry per CDR3 protein results from TCRdb running MiXCR on the 5' RACE reads. The sample contains 1,800,000 or so distinct CDR3 sequences, about two fifths of which appear only once. The chain employs TRBV9 and TRBJ2-3; D is uncertain. The sample consisted of blood. This TCR derives from a human donor in good health. CDR3 protein: CASSVGGGSDTQYF. Written as DNA, the CDR3 is TGTGCCAGCAGCGTAGGGGGTGGGTCAGATACGCAGTATTTT. The full variable domain, rest sourced from reference TRBV9 and TRBJ2-3, is DSGVTQTPKHLITATGQRVTLRCSPRSGDLSVYWYQQSLDQGLQFLIQYYNGEERAKGNILERFSAQQFPDLHSELNLSSLELGDSALYFCASSVGGGSDTQYFGPGTRLTVL.